This T cell receptor beta chain was captured by sequencing in a study of blood T cells in healthy people across ages. Study-level information: Through template switching, about one barcoded beta molecule was captured per two T cells, as measured in model experiments.

Each donor's blood draw was roughly 9.5 milliliters of peripheral blood. Every sample gave at least 5 micrograms of total RNA when it was extracted. On this clonotype itself: Its antigen is unknown.

This CDR3 is built from 15 residues. Between the trimmed V and J ends, which lost 2 bases and 3 bases, there was a span of 15 bases. Germline V gene data show CDR1 as SGDLS and CDR2 as YYNGEE. Next came a second PCR, run for roughly 6 to 11 cycles, which used a sample-barcoded 5' primer along with a J-beta primer mix. TCRdb analysed the 5' RACE reads with MiXCR anew, one entry per CDR3 protein. The profile shows about 640,000 distinct CDR3 sequences, about 53% of them singletons. Study-level findings and limits: Unsorted PBMCs blocked a conclusive comparison of naive and antigen-experienced cells.

The sequenced sample was blood. The chain combines TRBV9 with TRBJ2-7, with D perhaps matching TRBD1 (6 bases). The TCR comes from a man aged 55 to 70 in good health. CDR3 in DNA: TGTGCCAGCAGCGTTGCCCCAGGGGACCGCTACGAGCAGTACTTC. Protein sequence: CASSVAPGDRYEQYF. The variable domain in full, completed from reference TRBV9 and TRBJ2-7, reads DSGVTQTPKHLITATGQRVTLRCSPRSGDLSVYWYQQSLDQGLQFLIQYYNGEERAKGNILERFSAQQFPDLHSELNLSSLELGDSALYFCASSVAPGDRYEQYFGPGTRLTVT.